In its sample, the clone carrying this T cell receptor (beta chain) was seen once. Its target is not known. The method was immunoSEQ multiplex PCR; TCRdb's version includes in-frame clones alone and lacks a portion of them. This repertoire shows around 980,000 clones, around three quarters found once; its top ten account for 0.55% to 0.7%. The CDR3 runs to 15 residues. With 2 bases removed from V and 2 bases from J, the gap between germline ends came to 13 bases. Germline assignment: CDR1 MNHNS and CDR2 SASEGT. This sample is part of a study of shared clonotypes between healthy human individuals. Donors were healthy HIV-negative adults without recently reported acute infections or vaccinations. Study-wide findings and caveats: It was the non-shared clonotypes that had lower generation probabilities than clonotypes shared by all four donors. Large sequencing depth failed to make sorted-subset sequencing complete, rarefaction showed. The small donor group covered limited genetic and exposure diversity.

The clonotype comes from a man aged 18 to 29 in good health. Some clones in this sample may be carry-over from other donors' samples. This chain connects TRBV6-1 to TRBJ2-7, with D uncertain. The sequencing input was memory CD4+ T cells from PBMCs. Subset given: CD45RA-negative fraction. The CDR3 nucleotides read TGTGCCAGCAGTGAACTGGCGGCGCCTCCCTACGAGCAGTACTTC. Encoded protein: CASSELAAPPYEQYF.